This T cell receptor (beta chain) was captured in a study of monozygotic twins with inflammatory bowel disease. Both TCRalpha and TCRbeta cDNA were subjected to two nested PCRs lasting around 15 and 10 cycles. TCRdb re-called the 5' RACE reads, yielding one record per CDR3 amino acid sequence without DNA. Its listing shows 300,000 to 400,000 distinct CDR3 sequences. The CDR3 loop spans 15 amino acids. Germline V gives CDR1 MNHNS, CDR2 SASEGT. As to this clonotype: Its antigen is undetermined.

Study conclusions and caveats: Sharing of clonotypes with others was lower in IBD patients than in healthy twins, and this was especially so with disease activity. Evidence did not back any single strong signal or clonotype linked to IBD.

The chain carries TRBV6-1 and TRBJ2-2; TCRdb calls TRBD1, which cannot be checked without DNA. This receptor was identified in a human donor with ulcerative colitis or Crohn's disease, or a healthy co-twin of an affected twin (not recorded which). Sequenced input: blood. This CDR3 is CASSAQGTYSGELFF.